The rows below give T cell receptor beta chains drawn from one sample of a study of human T cells and chemical hapten exposure. TCRdb fed the RACE reads into MiXCR, producing one record per CDR3 protein. The sample gives 130,000 or so distinct CDR3 sequences, 11% of which show up once; around 2.4% is in the top ten. The sequences come from whole blood, collected in connection with sensitization to the hapten diphenylcyclopropenone (DPC). The receptors stem from a woman aged 50 to 65 with alopecia areata. Some clones in this sample may be carry-over from other donors' samples. Both conserved end residues are part of each CDR3. The D gene is left open where the match is weak. Not every row has a clone size; where given, it reads once, few, many or a size class.

J: TRBJ2-1
size: -
D: TRBD2
V: TRBV29-1
CDR3: CSVVGLGLAGNEQFF
DNA: TGCAGCGTTGTCGGCCTCGGACTAGCGGGCAATGAGCAGTTCTTC

J: TRBJ1-2
size: few
D: -
V: TRBV10-3
CDR3: CAISESTYGYTF
DNA: TGTGCCATCAGTGAGTCTACCTATGGCTACACCTTC

J: TRBJ1-4
size: few
D: -
V: TRBV5-6
CDR3: CASSYRAEKLFF
DNA: TGTGCCAGCAGCTACAGGGCTGAAAAACTGTTTTTT

J: TRBJ1-1
size: -
D: -
V: TRBV5-1
CDR3: CATPGLNTEAFF
DNA: TGCGCCACCCCAGGGTTGAACACTGAAGCTTTCTTT

J: TRBJ2-3
size: few
D: -
V: TRBV28
CDR3: CASIGSADTQYF
DNA: TGTGCCAGCATCGGGAGTGCAGATACGCAGTATTTT

J: TRBJ1-4
size: many
D: -
V: TRBV29-1
CDR3: CSVGPQREKLFF
DNA: TGCAGCGTTGGACCACAGAGAGAAAAACTGTTTTTT

J: TRBJ2-3
size: few
D: TRBD2
V: TRBV5-1
CDR3: CASSLDLAGWTDTQYF
DNA: TGCGCCAGCAGCTTGGATCTAGCGGGTTGGACAGATACGCAGTATTTT

J: TRBJ1-1
size: few
D: -
V: TRBV29-1
CDR3: CSALLRGVDTEAFF
DNA: TGCAGCGCACTACTCCGGGGCGTGGATACTGAAGCTTTCTTT

J: TRBJ2-6
size: -
D: -
V: TRBV14
CDR3: CASSQERNVLTF
DNA: TGTGCCAGCAGCCAAGAACGGAACGTCCTGACTTTC

J: TRBJ2-5
size: -
D: TRBD1
V: TRBV11-2
CDR3: CASSPHRDRVGETQYF
DNA: TGTGCCAGCAGCCCCCACCGGGACAGGGTGGGAGAGACCCAGTACTTC

J: TRBJ2-1
size: few
D: -
V: TRBV10-3
CDR3: CATRFGGDTYNEQFF
DNA: TGTGCCACCAGGTTTGGGGGAGACACCTACAATGAGCAGTTCTTC

J: TRBJ1-1
size: -
D: -
V: TRBV11-2
CDR3: CASSLEGTGELRREAFF
DNA: TGTGCCAGCAGCTTAGAGGGCACCGGGGAGCTTCGCAGGGAAGCTTTCTTT

J: TRBJ2-7
size: few
D: TRBD1
V: TRBV15
CDR3: CATSPGGSLSYEQYF
DNA: TGTGCCACCTCCCCAGGGGGTTCGTTGTCCTACGAGCAGTACTTC

J: TRBJ1-4
size: few
D: -
V: TRBV6-1
CDR3: CASSQDLTEKLFF
DNA: TGTGCCAGCAGCCAGGACTTGACCGAAAAACTGTTTTTT

J: TRBJ1-5
size: few
D: TRBD1
V: TRBV15
CDR3: CATSSGEQGLGQPQHF
DNA: TGTGCCACCAGCAGTGGGGAACAGGGGCTAGGTCAGCCCCAGCATTTT

J: TRBJ2-5
size: few
D: -
V: TRBV10-3
CDR3: CAISEDQETQYF
DNA: TGTGCCATCAGTGAAGACCAAGAGACCCAGTACTTC

J: TRBJ2-4
size: many
D: -
V: TRBV29-1
CDR3: CSVAPGSAKNIQYF
DNA: TGCAGCGTTGCCCCAGGGTCGGCCAAAAACATTCAGTACTTC

J: TRBJ1-2
size: few
D: TRBD1
V: TRBV5-1
CDR3: CASRHTGGLYGYTF
DNA: TGCGCCAGCAGACATACAGGGGGCTTATATGGCTACACCTTC

J: TRBJ2-7
size: many
D: -
V: TRBV20-1
CDR3: CSARRQPYEQYF
DNA: TGCAGTGCTAGGCGCCAGCCCTACGAGCAGTACTTC

J: TRBJ2-1
size: few
D: TRBD1
V: TRBV2
CDR3: CASSTLQGNEQFF
DNA: TGTGCCAGCAGTACCTTACAGGGGAATGAGCAGTTCTTC

J: TRBJ2-1
size: few
D: TRBD2
V: TRBV6-5
CDR3: CASSPVGTSGRNEQFF
DNA: TGTGCCAGCAGTCCCGTCGGGACTAGCGGGAGGAATGAGCAGTTCTTC

J: TRBJ2-1
size: many
D: TRBD1
V: TRBV9
CDR3: CASSSQGANGEQFF
DNA: TGTGCCAGCAGCTCCCAGGGGGCGAATGGTGAGCAGTTCTTC

J: TRBJ2-3
size: few
D: TRBD2
V: TRBV18
CDR3: CASSPGLALDTQYF
DNA: TGTGCCAGCTCACCGGGACTAGCTTTAGATACGCAGTATTTT

J: TRBJ1-1
size: -
D: -
V: TRBV10-3
CDR3: CAISEYGVPAEAFF
DNA: TGTGCCATCAGTGAGTACGGGGTACCGGCTGAAGCTTTCTTT

J: TRBJ2-6
size: few
D: -
V: TRBV18
CDR3: CASSPPAGAGANVLTF
DNA: TGTGCCAGCTCACCACCGGCGGGTGCGGGGGCCAACGTCCTGACTTTC

J: TRBJ2-1
size: few
D: -
V: TRBV4-3
CDR3: CASGQNPNEQFF
DNA: TGCGCCAGCGGGCAGAACCCCAATGAGCAGTTCTTC

J: TRBJ2-5
size: -
D: TRBD1
V: TRBV12-3/TRBV12-4
CDR3: CASRGQGKETQYF
DNA: TGTGCCAGCAGGGGACAGGGAAAAGAGACCCAGTACTTC

J: TRBJ1-1
size: -
D: -
V: TRBV7-2
CDR3: CASSLERQYTEAFF
DNA: TGTGCCAGCAGCTTAGAACGGCAGTACACTGAAGCTTTCTTT

J: TRBJ2-1
size: -
D: TRBD2
V: TRBV12-5
CDR3: CASGLVWGGESYNEQFF
DNA: TGTGCTAGTGGTTTGGTTTGGGGGGGTGAGTCCTACAATGAGCAGTTCTTC

J: TRBJ2-2
size: -
D: TRBD1
V: TRBV5-6
CDR3: CASSSDRRSTGELFF
DNA: TGTGCCAGCAGCTCGGACAGGAGGTCCACCGGGGAGCTGTTTTTT

J: TRBJ2-1
size: -
D: -
V: TRBV11-2
CDR3: CASSQPSGGRLYNEQFF
DNA: TGTGCCAGCAGCCAACCGTCCGGAGGGAGGCTTTACAATGAGCAGTTCTTC

J: TRBJ1-2
size: few
D: -
V: TRBV5-6
CDR3: CASSSRGNYGYTF
DNA: TGTGCCAGCAGCTCCAGGGGAAACTATGGCTACACCTTC

J: TRBJ2-3
size: few
D: TRBD1
V: TRBV7-9
CDR3: CASSSATGEDTQYF
DNA: TGTGCCAGCAGCTCAGCTACAGGGGAAGATACGCAGTATTTT

J: TRBJ2-1
size: few
D: TRBD2
V: TRBV29-1
CDR3: CSVEASGLSYNEQFF
DNA: TGCAGCGTTGAGGCTAGCGGCCTCTCCTACAATGAGCAGTTCTTC

J: TRBJ2-1
size: few
D: TRBD2
V: TRBV5-1
CDR3: CASIDRRGGWNEQFF
DNA: TGCGCCAGCATTGACCGGCGGGGGGGCTGGAATGAGCAGTTCTTC

J: TRBJ1-1
size: -
D: -
V: TRBV6-5
CDR3: CASSFRVVTEAFF
DNA: TGTGCCAGCAGTTTCAGGGTGGTGACTGAAGCTTTCTTT

J: TRBJ2-5
size: many
D: TRBD2
V: TRBV29-1
CDR3: CSVEDPTSGETQYF
DNA: TGCAGCGTTGAAGATCCGACTAGCGGAGAGACCCAGTACTTC

J: TRBJ1-4
size: -
D: TRBD1
V: TRBV15
CDR3: CATSSGTGAEKLFF
DNA: TGTGCCACCAGCAGCGGGACAGGGGCTGAAAAACTGTTTTTT

J: TRBJ2-3
size: few
D: -
V: TRBV29-1
CDR3: CSVEEPDTQYF
DNA: TGCAGCGTTGAAGAACCAGATACGCAGTATTTT

J: TRBJ1-5
size: -
D: -
V: TRBV7-2
CDR3: CASSLGVIGGDQPQHF
DNA: TGTGCCAGCAGCTTGGGGGTCATAGGGGGTGATCAGCCCCAGCATTTT

J: TRBJ2-1
size: few
D: -
V: TRBV7-2
CDR3: CASSFRDAAYNEQFF
DNA: TGTGCCAGCAGCTTCCGGGACGCAGCCTACAATGAGCAGTTCTTC

J: TRBJ2-5
size: -
D: -
V: TRBV3-1
CDR3: CASSQDQARGETQYF
DNA: TGTGCCAGCAGCCAAGATCAGGCTAGGGGGGAGACCCAGTACTTC

J: TRBJ1-2
size: -
D: -
V: TRBV12-3/TRBV12-4
CDR3: CASSPDRFEGYTF
DNA: TGTGCCAGCAGTCCTGACAGGTTTGAAGGCTACACCTTC

J: TRBJ2-4
size: many
D: -
V: TRBV20-1
CDR3: CSASGQMLLAKNIQYF
DNA: TGCAGTGCTAGTGGGCAGATGCTATTAGCCAAAAACATTCAGTACTTC